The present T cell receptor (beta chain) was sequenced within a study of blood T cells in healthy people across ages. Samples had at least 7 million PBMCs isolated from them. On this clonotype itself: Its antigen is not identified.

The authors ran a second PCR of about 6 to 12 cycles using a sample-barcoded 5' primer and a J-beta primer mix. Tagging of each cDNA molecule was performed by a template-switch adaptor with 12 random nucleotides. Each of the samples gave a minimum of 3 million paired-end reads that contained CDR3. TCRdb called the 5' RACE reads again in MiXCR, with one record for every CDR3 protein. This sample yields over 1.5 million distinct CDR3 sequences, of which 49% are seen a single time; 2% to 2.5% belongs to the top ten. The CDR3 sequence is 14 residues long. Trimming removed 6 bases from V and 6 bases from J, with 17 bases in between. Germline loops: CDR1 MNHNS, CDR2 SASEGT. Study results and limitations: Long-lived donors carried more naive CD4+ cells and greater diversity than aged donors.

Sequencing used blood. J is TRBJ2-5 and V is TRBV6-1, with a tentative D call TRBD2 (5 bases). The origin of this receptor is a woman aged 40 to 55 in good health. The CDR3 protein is CASRPARDRQTQYF. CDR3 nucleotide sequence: TGTGCCAGCAGGCCAGCCCGGGATAGGCAGACCCAGTACTTC.